Below are 18 T cell receptor beta chains sequenced from a single sample in a study of post-analysis software for immune sequencing data. Which antigens these TCRs recognize remains unknown. General study results and limits: There were five TRBV segments more frequent in patients than controls, and TRBV5-6, TRBV5-1 and TRBV20-1 were among them.

Unique molecular identifiers were carried by the TCR beta cDNA libraries. TCRdb reanalysed the PCR reads using MiXCR and keeps one entry per CDR3 protein. The sample carries 450,000 to 650,000 distinct CDR3 sequences, around 40% recorded once. Sequenced material: blood. These TCRs come from a girl between 5 and 17 years old with multiple sclerosis.

In its sample, this clonotype was seen a few times. This sequence joins TRBV15 and TRBJ2-5; D tentatively fits TRBD1 or TRBD2 (5 bases each). The J call may be faulty, since TRBJ2-7 better matches the DNA end. Germline CDR1 and CDR2: LNHNV and YYDKDF (reference sequence). The CDR3 runs 15 residues. CDR3 DNA sequence: TGTGCCACCAGCAGAGGAAGGGACCCCAGGCACGAGCAGTACTTC. Translating it yields CATSRGRDPRHEQYF.

The CDR3 DNA sequence: TGTGCCAGCAGTGAAGGAAACCCCTCGGGCAATCAGCCCCAGCATTTT. Its translation is CASSEGNPSGNQPQHF. The chain couples TRBV6-1 to TRBJ1-5; D is undetermined. CDR1 and CDR2 (germline): MNHNS, SASEGT. The ends were cut back, 1 base at V and 2 bases at J, with 12 bases in the middle. The CDR3 covers 16 residues.

The table lists this clonotype with a few counts. The chain couples TRBV6-5 to TRBJ2-7; the D gene is possibly TRBD1 (5 bases). The DNA end is more similar to TRBJ2-5, so the J call may be wrong. Germline V gives CDR1 MNHEY, CDR2 SVGAGI. The CDR3 totals 15 residues. CDR3 nucleotides: TGTGCCAGCAGTAAGCCTCGGCTAGGGGTGGAGACCCAGTACTTC. This gives the protein CASSKPRLGVETQYF.

A few counts support this clonotype. At one of its ends the junction is not consistent with the germline gene, which may arise from a read error. The chain couples TRBV5-5 to TRBJ2-5; TRBD1 or TRBD2 may be the D gene (5 bases each). Germline V gene sequence: CDR1 SGHKS, CDR2 YYEKEE (reference sequence). This CDR3 has 15 residues. CDR3 sequence reads: CASTLGRAMRETQYF. The CDR3 region has the DNA TGTGCCAGCACCTTGGGGCGGGCGATGAGAGAGACCCAGTACTTC. The entire variable domain, with the rest obtained from reference TRBV5-5 and TRBJ2-5, is as follows: DAGVTQSPTHLIKTRGQQVTLRCSPISGHKSVSWYQQVLGQGPQFIFQYYEKEERGRGNFPDRFSARQFPNYSSELNVNALLLGDSALYLCASTLGRAMRETQYFGPGTRLLVL.

The table lists this clonotype with a few counts. J is TRBJ2-6 and V is TRBV5-1; a weak D match, TRBD1 (5 bases). Germline V CDR1 and CDR2: SGHRS, YFSETQ. The V end lost 6 bases, the J end lost 0 bases, and 13 bases lay between the germline ends. This CDR3 has 16 residues. The CDR3 DNA follows: TGCGCCAGCAATCCAGGACACAACTCTGGGGCCAACGTCCTGACTTTC. Protein product: CASNPGHNSGANVLTF. Full variable domain (missing parts from reference TRBV5-1 and TRBJ2-6): KAGVTQTPRYLIKTRGQQVTLSCSPISGHRSVSWYQQTPGQGLQFLFEYFSETQRNKGNFPGRFSGRQFSNSRSEMNVSTLELGDSALYLCASNPGHNSGANVLTFGAGSRLTVL.

J is TRBJ2-1 and V is TRBV7-2; possibly TRBD2 for D (6 bases). Looked up from germline, CDR1 is SGHTA and CDR2 is FQGNSA. V was cut by 4 bases and J by 10 bases, with 17 bases left in between. The CDR3 spans 14 residues. The CDR3 DNA reads TGTGCCAGCAGCTATGCCTGGGGGGAGGAGGAGCAGTTCTTC. It codes for CASSYAWGEEEQFF.

This chain links TRBV7-2 with TRBJ2-7; D is perhaps TRBD1 or TRBD2 (5 bases each). Germline V gene lookup returns CDR1 SGHTA and CDR2 FQGNSA. Trimming cost V 4 bases and J 1 base, with 11 bases left between them. The CDR3 consists of 14 residues. CDR3 DNA sequence: TGTGCCAGCAGCTCCTACGAGGGGTCCTACGAGCAGTACTTC. Protein sequence: CASSSYEGSYEQYF.

V and J are TRBV20-1 and TRBJ1-1; D remains ambiguous. Germline assignment: CDR1 DFQATT and CDR2 SNEGSKA (reference sequence). Trimming removed 6 bases at V and 7 bases at J, with 12 bases between. The CDR3 covers 11 residues. The CDR3 is CSARRRNEAFF. As DNA, the CDR3 is TGCAGTGCCCGACGGAGAAATGAAGCTTTCTTT.

For this clonotype: One end of the junction varies from germline; a read error may be responsible. The chain combines TRBV7-8 with TRBJ1-2, with D perhaps TRBD1 (5 bases). CDR3 length: 17 amino acids. Germline CDR1 reads SGHVS; CDR2 reads FQNEAQ. CDR3 coding DNA: TGTGCCAGTAGCTTTTTTTTGAGGGGAGCGGGTAATGATGGCTACACCTTC. Translation: CASSFFLRGAGNDGYTF.

The chain employs TRBV4-2 and TRBJ2-7; TRBD2 matches 7 bases. The DNA matches TRBJ2-5 better at its end, which makes the J call doubtful. Germline loops: CDR1 LGHNA, CDR2 YNFKEQ. This CDR3 region has 15 residues. CDR3 region: CASSQGSGIGETQYF. Here the CDR3 DNA reads TGTGCCAGCAGCCAAGGGAGCGGGATAGGTGAGACCCAGTACTTC.

This sequence joins TRBV12-3 or TRBV12-4 and TRBJ2-1; D assignment may be TRBD1 or TRBD2 (5 bases each). The V and J ends lost 4 bases and 3 bases respectively, with 16 bases between them. This CDR3 is 16 amino acids long. Written as DNA, the CDR3 is TGTGCCAGCAGTTCAGATTACCGGGACCGCTACAATGAGCAGTTCTTC. Translation gives CASSSDYRDRYNEQFF.

The rearrangement joins TRBV5-1 to TRBJ2-1; 12 nucleotides match TRBD2. The CDR3 sequence is 16 residues long. V shed 0 bases and J 3 bases; nucleotides not matched to a gene: 1. The germline gives CDR1 SGHRS, CDR2 YFSETQ. DNA of the CDR3: TGCGCCAGCAGCTTGGTACTAGCGGGGGGCTACAATGAGCAGTTCTTC. It codes for CASSLVLAGGYNEQFF. Variable domain in full (rest from reference TRBV5-1 and TRBJ2-1): KAGVTQTPRYLIKTRGQQVTLSCSPISGHRSVSWYQQTPGQGLQFLFEYFSETQRNKGNFPGRFSGRQFSNSRSEMNVSTLELGDSALYLCASSLVLAGGYNEQFFGPGTRLTVL.

A few counts support this clonotype. The V call is TRBV29-1, the J call TRBJ2-1, with no clear D. This CDR3 has 10 residues. V lost 3 bases and J lost 4, with 1 base in between. In germline, CDR1 is SQVTM, CDR2 ANQGSEA. The CDR3 DNA reads TGCAGCGTTGAGTACAATGAGCAGTTCTTC. It is translated as CSVEYNEQFF.

The chain combines TRBV7-2 with TRBJ2-3, with D perhaps matching TRBD2 (5 bases). The CDR3 is made up of 18 amino acids. CDR1 is SGHTA, CDR2 FQGNSA, per germline. V was pared by 0 bases and J by 0 bases, with 16 bases between. The CDR3 coding sequence is TGTGCCAGCAGCTTAGCGCTTCGCACTAGAACTAGCACAGATACGCAGTATTTT. This codes for CASSLALRTRTSTDTQYF.

J is TRBJ2-1 and V is TRBV5-1; maybe TRBD2 (6 bases). The CDR3 consists of 17 residues. CDR1 SGHRS and CDR2 YFSETQ come from the germline V gene. V was shortened by 2 bases and J by 0 bases, with 15 bases between the two germline ends. The CDR3 loop is CASSLTGGRSSYNEQFF. CDR3 sequence (DNA): TGCGCCAGCAGCTTAACCGGGGGACGAAGCTCCTACAATGAGCAGTTCTTC.

This sequence joins TRBV12-3 or TRBV12-4 and TRBJ2-5; D is possibly TRBD1 (5 bases). Trimming took 6 bases from V and 5 from J, leaving 16 bases between them. The CDR3 has 14 amino acids. The CDR3 is CASRQPGSWETQYF. CDR3 in DNA: TGTGCCAGCAGGCAACCAGGGTCCTGGGAGACCCAGTACTTC.

The gene calls are TRBV20-1 and TRBJ1-2; D may be TRBD1 (6 bases). V lost 7 bases to trimming and J lost 4 bases, with 13 bases between them. The CDR3 is 12 amino acids. The V gene's germline CDR1 is DFQATT and CDR2 SNEGSKA (reference sequence). CDR3 residues: CSVYREGYGYTF. Here the CDR3 DNA reads TGCAGTGTATACAGGGAGGGCTATGGCTACACCTTC.

V is TRBV12-3 or TRBV12-4 and J is TRBJ1-5, with D uncertain. Trimming took 0 bases from V and 3 from J, leaving 6 bases between them. The CDR3 length is 14 residues. In nucleotides, the CDR3 is TGTGCCAGCAGTTTAGCGTCAGCCAATCAGCCCCAGCATTTT. Protein: CASSLASANQPQHF.